This TCR beta chain was recorded in a study of cytomegalovirus exposure and HLA in healthy donors. Across the study: Earlier, 95 million to 120 million unique TCR beta sequences were recovered from about 200 million T cells by an analysis. Inside one of the first data releases sat 85 million or so unique TCRs taken from HLA-typed donors.

The PCR contained 60 Vbeta and 13 Jbeta primers. The repertoire was sequenced with immunoSEQ multiplex PCR; TCRdb's copy has only in-frame clones and lacks some. The data show 200,000 to 300,000 clones, around 76% seen once. Material: PBMCs. The receptor comes from a woman in her forties in good health and CMV-seropositive.

CDR3 sequence: CASSERQGGNTIYF. The CDR3 coding sequence is TGTGCCAGCAGTGAGCGGCAAGGAGGAAACACCATATATTTT. J is TRBJ1-3 and V is TRBV25-1; D call uncertain. V lost 3 bases and J lost 4, with 10 bases in between. CDR3 size: 14 residues. Germline V gene sequence: CDR1 MGHDK, CDR2 SYGVNS.